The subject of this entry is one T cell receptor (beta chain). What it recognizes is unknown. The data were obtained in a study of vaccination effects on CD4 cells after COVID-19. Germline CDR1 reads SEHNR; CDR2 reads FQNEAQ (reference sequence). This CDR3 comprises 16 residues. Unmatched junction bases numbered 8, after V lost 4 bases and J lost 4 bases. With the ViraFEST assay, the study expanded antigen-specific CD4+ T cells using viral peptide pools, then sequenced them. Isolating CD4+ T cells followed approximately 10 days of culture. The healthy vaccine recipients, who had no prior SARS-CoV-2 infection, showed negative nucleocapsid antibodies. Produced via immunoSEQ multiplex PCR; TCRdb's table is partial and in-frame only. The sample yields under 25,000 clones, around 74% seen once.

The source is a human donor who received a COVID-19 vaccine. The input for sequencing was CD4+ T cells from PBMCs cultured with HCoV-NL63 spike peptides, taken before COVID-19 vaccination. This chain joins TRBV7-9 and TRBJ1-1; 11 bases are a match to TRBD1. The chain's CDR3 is CASSYGQGARGTEAFF. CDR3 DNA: TGTGCCAGCAGCTATGGACAGGGGGCGCGGGGCACTGAAGCTTTCTTT.